This TCR beta chain derives from a study of somatic mutations in cytotoxic T cells in rheumatoid arthritis (dated by TCRdb to 2017 to 2019). For context, the study as a whole: Patient peripheral blood (just over 29 ml EDTA) was drawn right after diagnosis and before any treatment started. TCRB deep sequencing covered 50 to 75 patients with rheumatoid arthritis along with 20 healthy controls. To characterize clonality, the study used TCRB deep sequencing while asking whether somatic mutations are carried by expanded CD8+ T-cell clones in newly diagnosed, untreated rheumatoid arthritis. Sorted V beta1+ cells also underwent TCRB sequencing, and some V beta antibody-stained T-cell populations were flow-sorted at nearly 100% purity on a FACSAria II or Sony SH800. Patients and controls did not essentially differ in median age, which was nearly identical between the groups.

V and J lose 3 bases and 8 bases, and a span of 13 bases separates them. The CDR3 runs 14 amino acids, cysteine and phenylalanine included. Only the CDR3 DNA is retained, 42 bases long and in frame from the first base. CDR1 and CDR2 (SGHAT, FQDESV) derive from the germline V gene (reference sequence). Sequencing of TCRB CDR3 was done on genomic DNA with the immunoSEQ assay. In the paper's pipeline: Only a few patient CD8+ clones larger than 1% matched published virus-specific TCRB sequences when compared against them. Analyses were restricted to productive TCRB rearrangements. Clonality was expressed as a Shannon entropy-based productive clonality index, with each clone defined by a unique TCRB CDR3 sequence. Repertoire overlap for a pair of samples was computed from each clone's template counts relative to total templates per sample. V-gene usage measured by flow cytometry correlated with TCRB sequencing V-gene usage, with a Spearman r of about 0.61. TCRdb limited this immuneACCESS table to in-frame rearrangements with V and J called. A share of clones is missing; checked studies link under half to unresolved V genes, and the rest is unexplained. D and trimming were read from the DNA, whereas the V and J calls and clone size are those reported in that table. This sample holds over 15,000 clones; approximately 80% were observed only once. Over 9.5% of the sample rests with the top ten.

Regarding this clone: Its antigen specificity is not known. Base qualities are not recorded, but no much larger clone differs from it by a single base.

On an AutoMACS, CD4+ and CD8+ cells were isolated via positive magnetic bead selection, and their purity was verified by flow cytometry. Initial screening for clonal expansions relied on flow cytometry with a TCR V beta antibody panel, after which sorted CD8+ fractions underwent TCRB deep sequencing for characterization. Ficoll-Paque PLUS density gradient separation was used to isolate peripheral blood mononuclear cells. DNA from CD4-enriched, CD8-enriched or PBMC samples was extracted using Nucleospin Tissue or Tissue XS kits and then quantified on a Qubit 2.0 fluorometer. Study-wide conclusions, independent of this receptor: Several identical CD8+ TCRB sequences were found in both blood and synovial fluid, and in about an eighth of the roughly 60 patients the largest CD8+ clone exceeded 20% of CD8+ cells. The slight underrepresentation of TRBV07 in patients was not corrected for multiple comparisons. The expanded CD8+ clones had unknown antigen targets, and not appearing in virus-specific databases did not rule out that they were virus-specific. An increase of CD8+ clonality with age was seen in patients (Spearman r ≈ 0.49) but not in healthy controls. CD8+ T-cell clonality in rheumatoid arthritis patients was not significantly different from that in age-matched healthy controls.

This receptor was taken from a man between 18 and 35 years old with rheumatoid arthritis. The V and J genes are TRBV11-1 and TRBJ1-4; the D gene is not confidently resolved. Sequencing input: CD8+ T cells sorted from blood. The sequenced DNA is TGTGCCAGCAGCTTTACGGAGTATGGGGAAAAACTGTTTTTT. Translated, this is CASSFTEYGEKLFF.